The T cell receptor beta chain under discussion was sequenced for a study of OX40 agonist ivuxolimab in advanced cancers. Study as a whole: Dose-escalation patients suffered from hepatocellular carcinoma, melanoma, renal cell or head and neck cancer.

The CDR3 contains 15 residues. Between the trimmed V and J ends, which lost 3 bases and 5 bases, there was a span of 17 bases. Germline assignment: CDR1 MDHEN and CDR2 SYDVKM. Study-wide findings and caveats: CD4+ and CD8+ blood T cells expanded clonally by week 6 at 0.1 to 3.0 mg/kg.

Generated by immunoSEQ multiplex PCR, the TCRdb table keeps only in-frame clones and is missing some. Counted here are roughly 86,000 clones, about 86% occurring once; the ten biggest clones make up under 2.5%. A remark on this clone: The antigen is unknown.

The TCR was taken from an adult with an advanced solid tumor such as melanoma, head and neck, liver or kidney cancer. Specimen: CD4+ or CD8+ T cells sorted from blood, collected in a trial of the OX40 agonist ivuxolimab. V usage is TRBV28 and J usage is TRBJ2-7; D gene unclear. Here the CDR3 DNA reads TGTGCCAGCAGTTTCACTAAGTACAGCCCCAACGAGCAGTACTTC. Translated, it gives CASSFTKYSPNEQYF.